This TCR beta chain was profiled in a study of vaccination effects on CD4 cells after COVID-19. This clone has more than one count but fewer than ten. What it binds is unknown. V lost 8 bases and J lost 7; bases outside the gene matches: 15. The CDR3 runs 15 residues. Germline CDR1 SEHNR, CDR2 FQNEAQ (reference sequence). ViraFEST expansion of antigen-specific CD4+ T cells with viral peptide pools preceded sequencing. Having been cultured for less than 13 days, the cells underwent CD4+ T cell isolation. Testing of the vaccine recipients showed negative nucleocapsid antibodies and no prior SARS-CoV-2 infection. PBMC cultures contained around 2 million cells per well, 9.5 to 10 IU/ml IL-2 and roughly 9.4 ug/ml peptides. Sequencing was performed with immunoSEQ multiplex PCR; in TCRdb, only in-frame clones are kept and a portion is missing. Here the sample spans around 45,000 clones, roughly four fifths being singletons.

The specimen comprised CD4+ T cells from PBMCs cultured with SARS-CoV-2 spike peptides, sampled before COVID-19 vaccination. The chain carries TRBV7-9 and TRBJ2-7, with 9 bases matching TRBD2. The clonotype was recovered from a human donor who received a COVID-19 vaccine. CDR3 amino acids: CASSSGGSSIGEQYV. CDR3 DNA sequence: TGTGCCAGCTCGAGCGGGGGGTCGTCCATCGGAGAGCAGTACGTC.